This T cell receptor beta chain was identified in a study of shared clonotypes between healthy human individuals. Naivety among CD8 cells was defined by CD45RO negativity and positive CCR7 selection, thereby excluding terminally differentiated effector memory CD45RA+ cells. Measured with immunoSEQ multiplex PCR; TCRdb has only the in-frame clones, and not every one. The table shows about 2,200,000 clones, with roughly 91% occurring only once. The sample consisted of naive CD8+ T cells from PBMCs. This receptor was obtained from a man younger than 35 in good health. Some clones in this sample may be carry-over from other donors' samples.

CDR3 coding DNA: TGTGCCAGCAGCTTGGACGTTTTCCGGGAGAGACCCTACGAGCAGTACTTC. The encoded protein is CASSLDVFRERPYEQYF. This chain connects TRBV5-6 to TRBJ2-7; maybe TRBD2 (6 bases). V dropped 0 bases and J dropped 2 bases, with 18 bases sitting between them. CDR1 is SGHDT and CDR2 is YYEEEE in the germline V gene. The length of the CDR3 is 17 residues.